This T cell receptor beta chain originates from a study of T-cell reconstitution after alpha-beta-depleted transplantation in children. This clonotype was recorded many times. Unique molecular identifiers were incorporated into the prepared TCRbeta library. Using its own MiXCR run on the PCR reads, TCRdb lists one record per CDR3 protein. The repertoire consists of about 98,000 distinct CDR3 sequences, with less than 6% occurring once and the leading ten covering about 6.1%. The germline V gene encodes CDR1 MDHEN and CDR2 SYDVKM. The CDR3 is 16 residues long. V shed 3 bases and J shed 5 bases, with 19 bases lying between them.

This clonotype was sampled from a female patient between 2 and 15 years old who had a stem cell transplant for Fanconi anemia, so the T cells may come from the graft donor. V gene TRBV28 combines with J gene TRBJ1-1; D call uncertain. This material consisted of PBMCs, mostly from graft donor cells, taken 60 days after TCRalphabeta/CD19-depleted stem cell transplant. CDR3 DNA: TGTGCCAGCAGTTTTATAACCCCAGCCAGAGGAACTGAAGCTTTCTTT. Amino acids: CASSFITPARGTEAFF.